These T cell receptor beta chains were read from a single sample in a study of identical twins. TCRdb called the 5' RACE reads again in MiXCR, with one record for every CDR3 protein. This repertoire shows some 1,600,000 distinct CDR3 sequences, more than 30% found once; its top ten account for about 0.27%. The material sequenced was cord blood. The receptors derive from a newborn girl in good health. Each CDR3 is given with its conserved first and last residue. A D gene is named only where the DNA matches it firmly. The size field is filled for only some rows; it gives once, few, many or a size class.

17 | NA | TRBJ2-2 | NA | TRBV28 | CASSLWDPRGWTWELFF
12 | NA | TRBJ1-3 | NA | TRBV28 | CASFSPGNTIYF
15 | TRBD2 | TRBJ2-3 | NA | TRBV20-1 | CSASWGLVGTDTQYF
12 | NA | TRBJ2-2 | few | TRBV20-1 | CSAGRGTGELFF
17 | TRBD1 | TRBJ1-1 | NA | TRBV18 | CASSPLGTGGYVTEAFF
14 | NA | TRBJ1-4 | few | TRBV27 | CASTSAGHNEKLFF
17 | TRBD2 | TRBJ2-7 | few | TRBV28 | CASSPILTSGGAYEQYF
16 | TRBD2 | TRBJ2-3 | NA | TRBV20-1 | CSARALAGVRTDTQYF
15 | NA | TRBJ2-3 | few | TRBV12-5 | CASGLGRQGTDTQYF
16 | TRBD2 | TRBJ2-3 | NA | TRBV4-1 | CASSRTSGGAKDTQYF
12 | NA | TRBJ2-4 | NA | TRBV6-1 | CASSELRDLQYF
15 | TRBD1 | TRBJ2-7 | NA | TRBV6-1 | CASSVTGTGAYEQYF
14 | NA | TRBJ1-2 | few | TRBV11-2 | CASSGTWANYGYTF